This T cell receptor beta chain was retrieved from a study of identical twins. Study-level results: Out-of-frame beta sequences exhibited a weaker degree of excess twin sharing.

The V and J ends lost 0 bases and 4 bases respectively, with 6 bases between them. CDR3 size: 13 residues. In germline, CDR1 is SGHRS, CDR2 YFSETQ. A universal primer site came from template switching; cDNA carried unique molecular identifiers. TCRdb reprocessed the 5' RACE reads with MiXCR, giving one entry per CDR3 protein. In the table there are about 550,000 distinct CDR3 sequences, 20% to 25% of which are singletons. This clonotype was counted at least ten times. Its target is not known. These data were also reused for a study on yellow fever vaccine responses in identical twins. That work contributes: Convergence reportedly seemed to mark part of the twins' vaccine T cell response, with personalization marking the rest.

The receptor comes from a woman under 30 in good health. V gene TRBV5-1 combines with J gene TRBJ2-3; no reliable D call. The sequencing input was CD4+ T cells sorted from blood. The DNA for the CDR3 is TGCGCCAGCAGCTTGGGAGGCCCAGATACGCAGTATTTT. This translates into CASSLGGPDTQYF.